This is a list of T cell receptor beta chains from one sample in a study of beta chain features in type 1 diabetes. Sequencing used immunoSEQ multiplex PCR; TCRdb keeps in-frame clones, though not all of them. The sample contains hundreds of thousands of clones, approximately 10% of which appear only once. Input material: naive CD4+ T cells from blood. These receptors came from a young man with type 1 diabetes. The CDR3 runs from the conserved cysteine through the conserved F or W. The D gene is left open where the match is weak. The size field is filled for only some rows; it gives once, few, many or a size class.

D gene: .
clone size: few
V gene: TRBV6-5
J gene: TRBJ2-5
CDR3 DNA: TGTGCCAGCACAACTACAGGGCCACAAGAGACCCAGTACTTC
CDR3 protein: CASTTTGPQETQYF

D gene: .
clone size: few
V gene: TRBV28
J gene: TRBJ2-7
CDR3 DNA: TGTGCCAGCAGTGTGACTTCCTACGAGCAGTACTTC
CDR3 protein: CASSVTSYEQYF

D gene: .
clone size: few
V gene: TRBV19
J gene: TRBJ1-5
CDR3 DNA: TGTGCCAGTAGCCCAGTCGGGGAGGGCAATCAGCCCCAGCATTTT
CDR3 protein: CASSPVGEGNQPQHF

D gene: .
clone size: .
V gene: TRBV7-2
J gene: TRBJ2-7
CDR3 DNA: TGTGCCAGCAGCTTATCTAGATCGTACGAGCAGTACTTC
CDR3 protein: CASSLSRSYEQYF

D gene: TRBD1
clone size: few
V gene: TRBV5-4
J gene: TRBJ2-2
CDR3 DNA: TGTGCCAGCAGCTCCGGGACAGGGGGCACCGGGGAGCTGTTTTTT
CDR3 protein: CASSSGTGGTGELFF

D gene: .
clone size: few
V gene: TRBV14
J gene: TRBJ1-4
CDR3 DNA: TGTGCCAGCAGCCATGACGACACGCGTGAAAAACTGTTTTTT
CDR3 protein: CASSHDDTREKLFF

D gene: .
clone size: few
V gene: TRBV5-1
J gene: TRBJ2-5
CDR3 DNA: TGCGCCAGCAGCTTGCAAACAAGGAGCCAGACCCAGTACTTC
CDR3 protein: CASSLQTRSQTQYF

D gene: .
clone size: few
V gene: TRBV25-1
J gene: TRBJ1-3
CDR3 DNA: TGTGCCAGCAGTGCCTCACAGGGACCGGGAAACACCATATATTTT
CDR3 protein: CASSASQGPGNTIYF

D gene: TRBD1
clone size: few
V gene: TRBV7-9
J gene: TRBJ2-4
CDR3 DNA: TGTGCCAGCAGCTTAGGATCGGGACAGGGAGGTTCCAAAAACATTCAGTACTTC
CDR3 protein: CASSLGSGQGGSKNIQYF

D gene: .
clone size: .
V gene: TRBV7-2
J gene: TRBJ2-5
CDR3 DNA: TGTGCCAGCAGCTCCGGGGGTAGGGAGACCCAGTACTTC
CDR3 protein: CASSSGGRETQYF

D gene: TRBD2
clone size: .
V gene: TRBV4-1
J gene: TRBJ2-5
CDR3 DNA: TGCGCCAGCAGCCAATCTACAGCGGGGGGCCGAATCCAAGAGACCCAGTACTTC
CDR3 protein: CASSQSTAGGRIQETQYF

D gene: .
clone size: .
V gene: TRBV28
J gene: TRBJ1-5
CDR3 DNA: TGTGCCAGCGGGCCGTGGAATCAGCCCCAGCATTTT
CDR3 protein: CASGPWNQPQHF

D gene: TRBD2
clone size: .
V gene: TRBV30
J gene: TRBJ2-7
CDR3 DNA: TGTGCCTGGAGTGGTTGGCTAGCGGGGGGGAAAACCTACGAGCAGTACTTC
CDR3 protein: CAWSGWLAGGKTYEQYF

D gene: .
clone size: few
V gene: TRBV29-1
J gene: TRBJ1-2
CDR3 DNA: TGCAGCGTTGGTACAGGGAAGGGTTTGCGACGCTACACCTTC
CDR3 protein: CSVGTGKGLRRYTF

D gene: .
clone size: .
V gene: TRBV5-1
J gene: TRBJ1-1
CDR3 DNA: TGCGCCAGCAGTTACAGGGCGAACACTGAAGCTTTCTTT
CDR3 protein: CASSYRANTEAFF

D gene: .
clone size: few
V gene: TRBV7-9
J gene: TRBJ1-6
CDR3 DNA: TGTGCCAGCAGCCCTCACGCGGATTCACCCCTCCACTTT
CDR3 protein: CASSPHADSPLHF

D gene: TRBD1
clone size: .
V gene: TRBV7-9
J gene: TRBJ1-6
CDR3 DNA: TGTGCCAGCAGCAAAGAGACAGGGGACAATTCACCCCTCCACTTT
CDR3 protein: CASSKETGDNSPLHF

D gene: TRBD1
clone size: few
V gene: TRBV5-1
J gene: TRBJ2-7
CDR3 DNA: TGCGCCAGCAGCGGCGCCCGGGACAGGGGGTACGAGCAGTACTTC
CDR3 protein: CASSGARDRGYEQYF

D gene: TRBD1
clone size: .
V gene: TRBV6-6
J gene: TRBJ2-5
CDR3 DNA: TGTGCCAGCAGGCCGACAGGGGCCCATCAAGAGACCCAGTACTTC
CDR3 protein: CASRPTGAHQETQYF

D gene: .
clone size: few
V gene: TRBV10-3
J gene: TRBJ1-1
CDR3 DNA: TGTGCCATCAGTGAGTCACAGAACACTGAAGCTTTCTTT
CDR3 protein: CAISESQNTEAFF

D gene: TRBD1
clone size: few
V gene: TRBV9
J gene: TRBJ1-2
CDR3 DNA: TGTGCCAGCAGCGTAGGGGGACAGGGTTTCCATGGCTACACCTTC
CDR3 protein: CASSVGGQGFHGYTF

D gene: .
clone size: few
V gene: TRBV7-9
J gene: TRBJ2-1
CDR3 DNA: TGTGCCAGCAGCGGCCCGGGGACTCCCCAGTTCTTC
CDR3 protein: CASSGPGTPQFF

D gene: .
clone size: .
V gene: TRBV2
J gene: TRBJ1-6
CDR3 DNA: TGTGCCAGCAGTGAGTCACCGGGCGGACTCAATTCACCCCTCCACTTT
CDR3 protein: CASSESPGGLNSPLHF

D gene: .
clone size: .
V gene: TRBV18
J gene: TRBJ2-7
CDR3 DNA: TGTGCCAGTAAATTGACAGAGAGCTCCTACGAGCAGTACTTC
CDR3 protein: CASKLTESSYEQYF

D gene: .
clone size: many
V gene: TRBV7-2
J gene: TRBJ2-7
CDR3 DNA: TGTGCCAGCAGCCCGCGGGGCTACGAGCAGTACTTC
CDR3 protein: CASSPRGYEQYF

D gene: TRBD2
clone size: .
V gene: TRBV11-2
J gene: TRBJ2-1
CDR3 DNA: TGTGCCAGCAGTTATTCATGGACTAGCGGGGTTGCTCGCGAGCAGTTCTTC
CDR3 protein: CASSYSWTSGVAREQFF

D gene: TRBD1
clone size: few
V gene: TRBV7-9
J gene: TRBJ1-2
CDR3 DNA: TGTGCCAGCAGCCCCGCCGGGACAGGACATGGCTACACCTTC
CDR3 protein: CASSPAGTGHGYTF

D gene: .
clone size: few
V gene: TRBV20-1
J gene: TRBJ1-2
CDR3 DNA: TGCAGTGCACCGGACACCTATGGCTACACCTTC
CDR3 protein: CSAPDTYGYTF

D gene: TRBD2
clone size: few
V gene: TRBV4-3
J gene: TRBJ2-5
CDR3 DNA: TGCGCCAGCAGCCAAGAGCGGGGGGTCCTCCAAGAGACCCAGTACTTC
CDR3 protein: CASSQERGVLQETQYF

D gene: .
clone size: .
V gene: TRBV7-8
J gene: TRBJ1-2
CDR3 DNA: TGTGCCAGCAGCTTAGGGCAGGCTACCTATGGCTACACCTTC
CDR3 protein: CASSLGQATYGYTF

D gene: .
clone size: few
V gene: TRBV29-1
J gene: TRBJ1-1
CDR3 DNA: TGCAGCGTTGTATTTATTATGAACACTGAAGCTTTCTTT
CDR3 protein: CSVVFIMNTEAFF

D gene: .
clone size: .
V gene: TRBV7-8
J gene: TRBJ1-1
CDR3 DNA: TGTGCCAGCAGCCTTGACAGGAACACTGAAGCTTTCTTT
CDR3 protein: CASSLDRNTEAFF

D gene: .
clone size: .
V gene: TRBV18
J gene: TRBJ2-7
CDR3 DNA: TGTGCCAGCTCACCCAGTTTCCGCTACGAGCAGTACTTC
CDR3 protein: CASSPSFRYEQYF

D gene: .
clone size: few
V gene: TRBV2
J gene: TRBJ1-2
CDR3 DNA: TGTGCCAGCAGTCAGTCCAACTATGGCTACACCTTC
CDR3 protein: CASSQSNYGYTF

D gene: TRBD1
clone size: .
V gene: TRBV12-5
J gene: TRBJ2-7
CDR3 DNA: TGTGCTAGTGGTCGGCAGGGGGCCGAGCAGTACTTC
CDR3 protein: CASGRQGAEQYF

D gene: TRBD2
clone size: few
V gene: TRBV29-1
J gene: TRBJ2-1
CDR3 DNA: TGCAGCGTCCTGAGCGGGGGGACCTACAATGAGCAGTTCTTC
CDR3 protein: CSVLSGGTYNEQFF

D gene: TRBD1
clone size: few
V gene: TRBV28
J gene: TRBJ2-4
CDR3 DNA: TGTGCCAGCAGCTATAGTGGGACAGCTGGGAACATTCAGTACTTC
CDR3 protein: CASSYSGTAGNIQYF

D gene: TRBD1
clone size: .
V gene: TRBV30
J gene: TRBJ1-5
CDR3 DNA: TGTGCCTGGGACAGGGCGGAGCAGCCCCAGCATTTT
CDR3 protein: CAWDRAEQPQHF

D gene: TRBD2
clone size: few
V gene: TRBV6-5
J gene: TRBJ2-3
CDR3 DNA: TGTGCCAGCAAGTTCGGGGGGGGCGGCACAGATACGCAGTATTTT
CDR3 protein: CASKFGGGGTDTQYF

D gene: .
clone size: .
V gene: TRBV12-5
J gene: TRBJ1-5
CDR3 DNA: TGTGCTAGTGGTTTGCTGTTAAATCAGCCCCAGCATTTT
CDR3 protein: CASGLLLNQPQHF

D gene: .
clone size: .
V gene: TRBV4-2
J gene: TRBJ2-3
CDR3 DNA: TGTGCCAGCAGCCAAGATTCCAGCGGAGATACGCAGTATTTT
CDR3 protein: CASSQDSSGDTQYF

D gene: .
clone size: .
V gene: TRBV5-4
J gene: TRBJ2-7
CDR3 DNA: TGTGCCAGCAGCGCCGGGACTCCCGACTACGAGCAGTACTTC
CDR3 protein: CASSAGTPDYEQYF

D gene: .
clone size: few
V gene: TRBV19
J gene: TRBJ1-4
CDR3 DNA: TGTGCCAGTAGTATGGGGACAAGTGAAAAACTGTTTTTT
CDR3 protein: CASSMGTSEKLFF

D gene: .
clone size: few
V gene: TRBV23-1
J gene: TRBJ1-6
CDR3 DNA: TGCGCCAGCGGTCAGGGGAGGAATTCACCCCTCCACTTT
CDR3 protein: CASGQGRNSPLHF

D gene: .
clone size: few
V gene: TRBV5-1
J gene: TRBJ1-6
CDR3 DNA: TGCGCCAGCAGCTTGGCAGGGAGGTCACCCCTCCACTTT
CDR3 protein: CASSLAGRSPLHF

D gene: .
clone size: few
V gene: TRBV2
J gene: TRBJ2-3
CDR3 DNA: TGTGCCAGCAGTGAATATATAGATACGCAGTATTTT
CDR3 protein: CASSEYIDTQYF

D gene: .
clone size: few
V gene: TRBV9
J gene: TRBJ1-5
CDR3 DNA: TGTGCCAGCGGCGGGGCAAATAGCAATCAGCCCCAGCATTTT
CDR3 protein: CASGGANSNQPQHF

D gene: TRBD1
clone size: few
V gene: TRBV19
J gene: TRBJ1-2
CDR3 DNA: TGTGCCAGTAGTACGCCGGGACAGAGCTATGGCTACACCTTC
CDR3 protein: CASSTPGQSYGYTF

D gene: .
clone size: few
V gene: TRBV18
J gene: TRBJ1-1
CDR3 DNA: TGTGCCAGCTCACCACCGTCCCACTCGAACACTGAAGCTTTCTTT
CDR3 protein: CASSPPSHSNTEAFF

D gene: TRBD2
clone size: few
V gene: TRBV9
J gene: TRBJ2-1
CDR3 DNA: TGTGCCAGCAGCGCGAACTTAGCGGGGCGGAATGAGCAGTTCTTC
CDR3 protein: CASSANLAGRNEQFF

D gene: TRBD2
clone size: few
V gene: TRBV5-1
J gene: TRBJ2-1
CDR3 DNA: TGCGCCAGCAGCAACGGACTAGCAGGTACCAATGAGCAGTTCTTC
CDR3 protein: CASSNGLAGTNEQFF

D gene: TRBD2
clone size: few
V gene: TRBV2
J gene: TRBJ2-2
CDR3 DNA: TGTGCCAGCAGCTTCTCGGGGGGGGCCCGGGAGCTGTTTTTT
CDR3 protein: CASSFSGGARELFF

D gene: .
clone size: few
V gene: TRBV6-6
J gene: TRBJ1-2
CDR3 DNA: TGTGCCAGCGTGGTGGGCGACGGAGGCTACACCTTC
CDR3 protein: CASVVGDGGYTF

D gene: TRBD1
clone size: few
V gene: TRBV5-4
J gene: TRBJ1-2
CDR3 DNA: TGTGCCAGCAGGGGCACAGGGGGAACTAACTATGGCTACACCTTC
CDR3 protein: CASRGTGGTNYGYTF

D gene: .
clone size: .
V gene: TRBV28
J gene: TRBJ2-5
CDR3 DNA: TGTGCCAGCAGTGGGACTCCCCAAGAGACCCAGTACTTC
CDR3 protein: CASSGTPQETQYF